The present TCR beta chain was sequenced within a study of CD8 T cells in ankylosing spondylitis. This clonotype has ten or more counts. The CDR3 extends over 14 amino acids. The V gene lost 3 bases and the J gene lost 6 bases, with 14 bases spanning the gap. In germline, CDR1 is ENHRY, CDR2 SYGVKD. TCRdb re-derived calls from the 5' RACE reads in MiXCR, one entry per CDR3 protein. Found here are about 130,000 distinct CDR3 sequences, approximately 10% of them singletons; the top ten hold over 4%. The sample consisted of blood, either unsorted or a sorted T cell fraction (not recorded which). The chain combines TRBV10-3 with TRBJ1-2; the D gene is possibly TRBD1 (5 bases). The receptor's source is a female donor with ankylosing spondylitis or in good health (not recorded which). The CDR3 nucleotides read TGTGCCATCAGTGATACCCAGGAGGGGAATGGCTACACCTTC. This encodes CAISDTQEGNGYTF.